Listed below are T cell receptor beta chains from one sample, sequenced in a study of T cell changes during pregnancy in multiple sclerosis. The repertoire was sequenced with immunoSEQ multiplex PCR; TCRdb's copy has only in-frame clones and lacks some. The sample includes around 80,000 clones, 90% to 95% of them seen just once. This specimen was peripheral blood, taken in the second trimester of pregnancy. The origin of the receptors is a female donor with multiple sclerosis, enrolled in a pregnancy study. Both conserved end residues are part of each CDR3. The order of the fields is D gene, J gene, V gene, clone size, CDR3 DNA, CDR3 protein. The D gene is left open where the match is weak. Clone size appears in some rows only: once, few, many, or a class for an expanded clone.

TRBD2 TRBJ2-7 TRBV11-2 NA TGTGCCAGCAGCTTAGGAAGGGTGACTAGCGGGAGCGAGCAGTACTTC CASSLGRVTSGSEQYF
NA TRBJ1-2 TRBV30 NA TGTGCCTCTGACTCGGCTAACTATGGCTACACCTTC CASDSANYGYTF
TRBD2 TRBJ2-7 TRBV4-2 NA TGTGCCAGCAGCCGCGCGGTAGCGGGAGGCGACGAGCAGTACTTC CASSRAVAGGDEQYF
TRBD2 TRBJ2-7 TRBV2 NA TGTGCCAGCAGTGAACTAGCGGGGGCCGAGCAGTACTTC CASSELAGAEQYF
NA TRBJ2-6 TRBV10-3 NA TGTGCCATCAGGAACCTCGCTACCTCTGGGGCCAACGTCCTGACTTTC CAIRNLATSGANVLTF
NA TRBJ2-5 TRBV5-1 NA TGCGCCAGCAGCTTGGTCAGGGAAGAGACCCAGTACTTC CASSLVREETQYF
TRBD1 TRBJ1-5 TRBV19 NA TGTGCCAGTAGGACGACAGGGGAAGGACAGCCCCAGCATTTT CASRTTGEGQPQHF
NA TRBJ2-2 TRBV5-1 NA TGCGCCAGCAGCTCCGGACAGACCTCAGGTGGGGAGCTGTTTTTT CASSSGQTSGGELFF
NA TRBJ2-3 TRBV5-5 NA TGTGCCAGCAGCCTGGGGGAGAGCACAGATACGCAGTATTTT CASSLGESTDTQYF
TRBD2 TRBJ2-7 TRBV4-3 NA TGCGCCAGCAGCCAAGATGGTGGGACTAGTTACGAGCAGTACTTC CASSQDGGTSYEQYF
TRBD2 TRBJ2-5 TRBV5-1 NA TGCGCCAGCAGCTTCAGCGGACTAGGGCAAGAGACCCAGTACTTC CASSFSGLGQETQYF
TRBD1 TRBJ1-5 TRBV27 NA TGTGCCAGCAGCCGTACCGGGACAGTCAATCAGCCCCAGCATTTT CASSRTGTVNQPQHF
TRBD2 TRBJ2-2 TRBV30 NA TGTGCCTGGAGAGGAGCTAGCGGTAACACCGGGGAGCTGTTTTTT CAWRGASGNTGELFF
TRBD1 TRBJ1-1 TRBV7-8 NA TGTGCCAGCAGCTTTCCGGGCACAGGGGATAACATGAACACTGAAGCTTTCTTT CASSFPGTGDNMNTEAFF
NA TRBJ1-2 TRBV18 NA TGTGCCAGCTCCCACAGTCCACAGGGCGGCTATGGCTACACCTTC CASSHSPQGGYGYTF
TRBD1 TRBJ2-5 TRBV27 NA TGTGCCAGCAGTACCATATGGGACAGGCAAGAGACCCAGTACTTC CASSTIWDRQETQYF
TRBD1 TRBJ1-3 TRBV9 few TGTGCCAGCAGCGTACTCGGGACAGGGGTCGACGGAAACACCATATATTTT CASSVLGTGVDGNTIYF
TRBD2 TRBJ2-1 TRBV7-9 NA TGTGCCAGCAGCCAGGCGGGAGGGTCCTACAATGAGCAGTTCTTC CASSQAGGSYNEQFF
NA TRBJ2-2 TRBV19 NA TGTGCCGTAAGAAAAGGGACATTTAACACCGGGGAGCTGTTTTTT CAVRKGTFNTGELFF
NA TRBJ1-2 TRBV7-8 NA TGTGCCAGCAGCTTAAGGGATGGGGGCCTCAGTGATGGCTACACCTTC CASSLRDGGLSDGYTF
TRBD1 TRBJ1-1 TRBV2 once TGTGCCAGCAGGCCGGGACAGGGGGCTGTTGAAGCTTTCTTT CASRPGQGAVEAFF
TRBD1 TRBJ2-4 TRBV6-6 NA TGTGCCAGCAGTTACCTACGACAGGGGGCGGGGGATCAGTACTTC CASSYLRQGAGDQYF
TRBD2 TRBJ2-3 TRBV4-2 NA TGTGCCAGCAGCCCGCCGGAGCGGGAGGTGGGAACAGATACGCAGTATTTT CASSPPEREVGTDTQYF
TRBD2 TRBJ2-7 TRBV19 NA TGTGCCACAAGTGAGGGACTAGCTGTTACCTACGAGCAGTACTTC CATSEGLAVTYEQYF
NA TRBJ1-2 TRBV2 NA TGTGCCAGCACCTTCGGGAGGGTAAACTATGGCTACACCTTC CASTFGRVNYGYTF
NA TRBJ2-1 TRBV5-4 NA TGTGCCAGCAGCTTTCGGGAGACCCACAATGAGCAGTTCTTC CASSFRETHNEQFF
TRBD2 TRBJ2-1 TRBV5-1 NA TGCGCCAGCAGCTCAAGCGGGAGGTCCCGAGGATTCGACAATGAGCAGTTCTTC CASSSSGRSRGFDNEQFF
TRBD2 TRBJ2-7 TRBV4-1 NA TGCGCCAGCAGCCAAGAGGGTGGGGTAGCGGGAGGAAATGGGGAGCAGTACTTC CASSQEGGVAGGNGEQYF
NA TRBJ2-1 TRBV5-1 NA TGCGCCAGCAGGAGATCTTGGGGCGCGGGACCTGTTAATAATGAGCAGTTCTTC CASRRSWGAGPVNNEQFF
NA TRBJ1-4 TRBV7-8 NA TGTGCCAGCAGCCGATTGCGGGGGGCCCATGAAAAACTGTTTTTT CASSRLRGAHEKLFF
NA TRBJ1-1 TRBV19 NA TGTGCCAGTAGTATACCCAGGCGAGTCGAAGCTTTCTTT CASSIPRRVEAFF
TRBD1 TRBJ2-7 TRBV5-6 NA TGTGCCAGCAGCCAGACGACAGGGTCCTACGAGCAGTACTTC CASSQTTGSYEQYF
NA TRBJ2-1 TRBV5-1 NA TGCGCCAGCAGCAATAGCGGCTACAATGAGCAGTTCTTC CASSNSGYNEQFF